This TCR beta chain was retrieved from a study of regulatory T cells in long-lasting Graves disease. There are a few counts of this clonotype. The antigen is not known. Time point indicated: newly diagnosed GD, antithyroid drugs for less than 3 months. TCR sequences were obtained from RNA taken from PBMCs. Around 9.9 milliliters of peripheral blood went into EDTA tubes. Study observations and caveats: Persistent patients had more shared public clonotypes (2,741) than new patients (roughly 940).

Arm-PCR of CDR3 regions with iRepertoire HTBI primers generated TCR beta libraries. In the authors' workflow: Identification across samples found 50 to 80 TRBV and 15 or so TRBJ segments. Using its own MiXCR run on the multiplex PCR reads, TCRdb lists one record per CDR3 protein. The V and J calls shown here were made by TCRdb, not taken from the authors' results. The data show roughly 610,000 distinct CDR3 sequences, under 20% seen once. The germline CDR1 and CDR2 sequences are SEHNR and FQNEAQ (reference sequence). Trimming at V came to 6 bases and at J to 4 bases, leaving 9 bases not matched to a gene. This CDR3 has 14 residues. The data also belong to a second study, concerning T cells in Graves' hyperthyroidism and ophthalmopathy. From that report: Expanded thyroid clonotypes (above 0.001) were mostly also found in blood.

The sample here was peripheral blood mononuclear cells (PBMCs), taken at new diagnosis, from a patient treated with antithyroid drugs. The gene calls are TRBV7-9 and TRBJ2-7, with 7 bases matching TRBD1. This receptor was obtained from a woman younger than 45 with Graves disease. The chain's CDR3 is CASRVSGTEYEQYF. CDR3 bases: TGTGCCAGCAGGGTATCCGGGACAGAATACGAGCAGTACTTC.